The source of this T cell receptor beta chain is a study of blood T cell repertoires in COVID-19. At the level of the study: Both acute and convalescent COVID-19 samples were obtained from the United States, Italy and Spain. In each case, the material was cDNA or gDNA derived from T cells, B-cell-depleted T cells, or PBMCs.

This clone was detected once. Source study methods: Amplified reference gene primers provided the basis for estimating nucleated cell counts. Clones were read by immunoSEQ multiplex PCR, and TCRdb kept only the in-frame ones, dropping some. The D gene and trimming were derived from the DNA, and the V and J assignments and clone size from that table. The sample includes 150,000 to 200,000 clones, 70% to 90% of them seen just once. Trimming took 5 bases from V and 0 from J; bases not matched to a gene: 13. Germline V CDR1 and CDR2: SEHNR, FQNEAQ (reference sequence). The CDR3 spans 19 residues. The V call is TRBV7-9, the J call TRBJ2-6; TRBD2 matches at 7 bases. Sequenced sample: peripheral blood. This TCR was recovered from a woman older than 75 in a cohort sampled during active or convalescent COVID-19. The CDR3 DNA reads as TGTGCCAGCAGCCCCACGCTGGGCAGGGAGGGCTCTGGGGCCAACGTCCTGACTTTC. Encoded protein: CASSPTLGREGSGANVLTF. The full variable domain, completed using reference TRBV7-9 and TRBJ2-6, is DTGVSQNPRHKITKRGQNVTFRCDPISEHNRLYWYRQTLGQGPEFLTYFQNEAQLEKSRLLSDRFSAERPKGSFSTLEIQRTEQGDSAMYLCASSPTLGREGSGANVLTFGAGSRLTVL.